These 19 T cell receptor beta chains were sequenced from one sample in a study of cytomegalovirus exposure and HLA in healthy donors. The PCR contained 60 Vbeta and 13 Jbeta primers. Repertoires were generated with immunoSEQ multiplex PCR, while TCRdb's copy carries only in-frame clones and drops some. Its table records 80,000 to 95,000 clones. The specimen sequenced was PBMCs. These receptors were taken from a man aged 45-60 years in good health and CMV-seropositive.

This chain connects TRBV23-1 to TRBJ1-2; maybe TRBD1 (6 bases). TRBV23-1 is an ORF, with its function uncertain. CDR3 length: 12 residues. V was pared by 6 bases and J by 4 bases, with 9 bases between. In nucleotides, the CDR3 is TGCGCCAGCAGAGGACAGTGCTATGGCTACACCTTC. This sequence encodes CASRGQCYGYTF.

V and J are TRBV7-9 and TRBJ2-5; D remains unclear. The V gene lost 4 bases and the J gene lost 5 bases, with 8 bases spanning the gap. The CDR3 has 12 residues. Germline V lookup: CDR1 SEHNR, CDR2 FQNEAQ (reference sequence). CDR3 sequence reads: CASSSQAETQYF. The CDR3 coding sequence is TGTGCCAGCAGCTCCCAAGCGGAGACCCAGTACTTC.

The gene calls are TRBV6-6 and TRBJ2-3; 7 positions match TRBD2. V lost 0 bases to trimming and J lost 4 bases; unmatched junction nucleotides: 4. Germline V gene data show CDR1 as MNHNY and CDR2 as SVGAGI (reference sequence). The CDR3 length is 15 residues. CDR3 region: CASSYSAGEPDTQYF. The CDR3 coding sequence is TGTGCCAGCAGTTACTCCGCGGGAGAGCCAGATACGCAGTATTTT.

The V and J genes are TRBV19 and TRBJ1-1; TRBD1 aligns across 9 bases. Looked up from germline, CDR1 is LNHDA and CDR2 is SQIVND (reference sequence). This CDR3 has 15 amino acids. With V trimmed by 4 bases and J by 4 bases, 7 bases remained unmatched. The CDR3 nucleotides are TGTGCCAGTAGTACCCCACCGGGACAGGGCACTGAAGCTTTCTTT. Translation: CASSTPPGQGTEAFF. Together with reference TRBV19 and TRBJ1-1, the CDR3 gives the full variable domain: DGGITQSPKYLFRKEGQNVTLSCEQNLNHDAMYWYRQDPGQGLRLIYYSQIVNDFQKGDIAEGYSVSREKKESFPLTVTSAQKNPTAFYLCASSTPPGQGTEAFFGQGTRLTVV.

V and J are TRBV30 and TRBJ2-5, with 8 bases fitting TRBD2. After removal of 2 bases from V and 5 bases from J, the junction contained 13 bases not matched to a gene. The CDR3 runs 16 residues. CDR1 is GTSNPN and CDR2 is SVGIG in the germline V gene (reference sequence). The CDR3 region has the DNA TGTGCCTGGAGTCGAGGGCAGCGGGAGTTAGGGGAGACCCAGTACTTC. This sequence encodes CAWSRGQRELGETQYF.

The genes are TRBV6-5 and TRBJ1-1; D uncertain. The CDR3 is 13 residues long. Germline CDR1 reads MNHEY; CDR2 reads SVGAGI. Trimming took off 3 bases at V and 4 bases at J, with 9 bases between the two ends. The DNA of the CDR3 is TGTGCCAGCAGTTATAGCCCGGGCACTGAAGCTTTCTTT. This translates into CASSYSPGTEAFF.

In DNA form, the CDR3 reads TGTGCCAGCAGCTTAGGGGCGGGAGTAGGGTGGAATGAGCAGTTCTTC. Its translation is CASSLGAGVGWNEQFF. The genes are TRBV7-2 and TRBJ2-1; 7 bases agree with TRBD2. CDR1 SGHTA and CDR2 FQGNSA come from the germline V gene. V was pared by 1 base and J by 7 bases, with 10 bases of the junction left unmatched. The CDR3 loop spans 16 amino acids.

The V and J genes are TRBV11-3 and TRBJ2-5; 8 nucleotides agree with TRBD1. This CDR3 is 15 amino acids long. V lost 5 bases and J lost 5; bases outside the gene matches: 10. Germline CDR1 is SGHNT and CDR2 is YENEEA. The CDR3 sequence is CASSPIGTGMETQYF. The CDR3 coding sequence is TGTGCCAGCAGCCCAATAGGGACAGGAATGGAGACCCAGTACTTC.

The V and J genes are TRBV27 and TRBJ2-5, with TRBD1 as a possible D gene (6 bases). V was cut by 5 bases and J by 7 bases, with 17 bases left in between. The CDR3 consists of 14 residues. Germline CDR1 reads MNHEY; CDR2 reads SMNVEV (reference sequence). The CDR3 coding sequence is TGTGCCAGCAGTGGACAGCCAGCAAGCGGGACCCAGTACTTC. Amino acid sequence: CASSGQPASGTQYF.

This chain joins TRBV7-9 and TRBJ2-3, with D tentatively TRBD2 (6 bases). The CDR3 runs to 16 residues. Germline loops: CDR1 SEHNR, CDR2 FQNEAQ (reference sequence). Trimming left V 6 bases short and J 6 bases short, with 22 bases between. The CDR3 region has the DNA TGTGCCAGCAGTTTACTTCGGGGGAGTACCGTTGATACGCAGTATTTT. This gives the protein CASSLLRGSTVDTQYF.

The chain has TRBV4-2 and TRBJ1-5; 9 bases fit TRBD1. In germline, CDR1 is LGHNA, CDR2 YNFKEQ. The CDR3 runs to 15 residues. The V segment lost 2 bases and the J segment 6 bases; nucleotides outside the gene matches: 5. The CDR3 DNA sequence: TGTGCCAGCAGCCAACACACAGGGGGCGTTCAGCCCCAGCATTTT. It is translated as CASSQHTGGVQPQHF.

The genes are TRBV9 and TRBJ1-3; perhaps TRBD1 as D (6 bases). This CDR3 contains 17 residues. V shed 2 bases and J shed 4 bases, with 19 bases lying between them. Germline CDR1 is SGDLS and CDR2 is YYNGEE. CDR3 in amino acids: CASSVTFIQGTGNTIYF. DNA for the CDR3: TGTGCCAGCAGCGTGACCTTTATTCAGGGGACCGGAAACACCATATATTTT.

The CDR3 DNA reads as TGTGCCAGCAGCCCCTTCCCCGGTTCGAACACTGAAGCTTTCTTT. It translates to CASSPFPGSNTEAFF. The chain joins TRBV5-5 to TRBJ1-1; D not resolved. Germline V gene data show CDR1 as SGHKS and CDR2 as YYEKEE (reference sequence). The CDR3 loop spans 15 amino acids. Trimming stripped 4 bases from V and 1 base from J, with 14 bases between.

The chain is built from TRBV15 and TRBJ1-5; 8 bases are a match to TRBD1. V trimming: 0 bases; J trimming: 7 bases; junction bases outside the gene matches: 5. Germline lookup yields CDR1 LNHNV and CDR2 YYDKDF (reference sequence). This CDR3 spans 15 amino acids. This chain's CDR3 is CATSREPTGGQPQHF. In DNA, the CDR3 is TGTGCCACCAGCAGAGAGCCCACAGGGGGACAGCCCCAGCATTTT. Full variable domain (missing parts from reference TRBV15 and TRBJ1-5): DAMVIQNPRYQVTQFGKPVTLSCSQTLNHNVMYWYQQKSSQAPKLLFHYYDKDFNNEADTPDNFQSRRPNTSFCFLDIRSPGLGDTAMYLCATSREPTGGQPQHFGDGTRLSIL.

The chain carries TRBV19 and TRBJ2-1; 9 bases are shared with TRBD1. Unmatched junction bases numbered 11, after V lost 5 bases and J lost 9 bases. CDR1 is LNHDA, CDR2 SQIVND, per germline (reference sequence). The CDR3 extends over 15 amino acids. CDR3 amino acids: CASSSWDRVGGEQFF. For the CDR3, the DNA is TGTGCCAGTAGTTCCTGGGACAGGGTCGGCGGTGAGCAGTTCTTC.

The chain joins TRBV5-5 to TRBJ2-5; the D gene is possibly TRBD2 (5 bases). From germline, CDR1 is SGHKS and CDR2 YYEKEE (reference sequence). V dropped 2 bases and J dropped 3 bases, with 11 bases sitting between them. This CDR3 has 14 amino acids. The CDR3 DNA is TGTGCCAGCAGCTTCCGGGGAAACGAAGAGACCCAGTACTTC. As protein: CASSFRGNEETQYF.

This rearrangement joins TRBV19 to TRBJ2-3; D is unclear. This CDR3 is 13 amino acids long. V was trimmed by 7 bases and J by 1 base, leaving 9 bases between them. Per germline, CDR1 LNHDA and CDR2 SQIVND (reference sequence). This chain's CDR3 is CASIPAGTDTQYF. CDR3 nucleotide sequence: TGTGCCAGTATCCCCGCGGGCACAGATACGCAGTATTTT.

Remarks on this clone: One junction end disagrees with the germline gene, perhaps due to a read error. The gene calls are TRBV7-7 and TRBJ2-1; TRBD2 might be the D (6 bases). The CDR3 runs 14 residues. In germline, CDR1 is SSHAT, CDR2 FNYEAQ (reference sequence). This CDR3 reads CASSLRPGGDEQFF. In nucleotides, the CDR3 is TGTGCTAGCAGCTTACGTCCGGGCGGGGATGAGCAGTTCTTC.

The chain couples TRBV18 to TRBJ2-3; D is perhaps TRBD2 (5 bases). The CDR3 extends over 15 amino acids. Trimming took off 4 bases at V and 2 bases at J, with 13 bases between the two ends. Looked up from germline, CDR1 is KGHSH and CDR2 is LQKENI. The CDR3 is CASSRGRGNTDTQYF. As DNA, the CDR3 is TGTGCCAGCTCACGAGGGCGCGGAAACACAGATACGCAGTATTTT.